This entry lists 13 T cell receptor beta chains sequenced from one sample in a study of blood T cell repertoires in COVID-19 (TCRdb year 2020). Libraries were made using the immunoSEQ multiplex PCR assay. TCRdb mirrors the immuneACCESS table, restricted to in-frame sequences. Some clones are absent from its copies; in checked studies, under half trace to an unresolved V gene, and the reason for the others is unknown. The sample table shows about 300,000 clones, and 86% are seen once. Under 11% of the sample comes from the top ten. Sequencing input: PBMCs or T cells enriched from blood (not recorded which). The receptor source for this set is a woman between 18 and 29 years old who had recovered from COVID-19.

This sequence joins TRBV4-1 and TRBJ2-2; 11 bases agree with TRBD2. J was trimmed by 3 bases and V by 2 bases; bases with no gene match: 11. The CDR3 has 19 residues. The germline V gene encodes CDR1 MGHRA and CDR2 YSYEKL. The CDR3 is CASSQRPTSGSMDTGELFF. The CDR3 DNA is TGCGCCAGCAGCCAAAGACCCACTAGCGGGAGTATGGACACCGGGGAGCTGTTTTTT.

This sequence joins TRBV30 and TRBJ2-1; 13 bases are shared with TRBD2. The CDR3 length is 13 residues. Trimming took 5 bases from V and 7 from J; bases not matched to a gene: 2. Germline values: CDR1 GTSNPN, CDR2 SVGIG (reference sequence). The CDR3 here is CAWETSGGNEQFF. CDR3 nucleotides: TGTGCCTGGGAGACTAGCGGGGGGAATGAGCAGTTCTTC.

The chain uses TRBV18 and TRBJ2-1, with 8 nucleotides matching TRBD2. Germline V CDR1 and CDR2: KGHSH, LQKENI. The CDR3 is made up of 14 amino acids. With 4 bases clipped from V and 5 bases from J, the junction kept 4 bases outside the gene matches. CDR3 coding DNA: TGTGCCAGCTCACTAGCGGGGATGAACAATGAGCAGTTCTTC. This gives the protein CASSLAGMNNEQFF. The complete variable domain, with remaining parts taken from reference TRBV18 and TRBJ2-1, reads NAGVMQNPRHLVRRRGQEARLRCSPMKGHSHVYWYRQLPEEGLKFMVYLQKENIIDESGMPKERFSAEFPKEGPSILRIQQVVRGDSAAYFCASSLAGMNNEQFFGPGTRLTVL.

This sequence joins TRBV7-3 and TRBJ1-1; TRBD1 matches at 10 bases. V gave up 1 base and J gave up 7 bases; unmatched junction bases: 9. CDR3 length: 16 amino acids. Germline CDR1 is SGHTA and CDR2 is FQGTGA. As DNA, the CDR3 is TGTGCCAGCAGCTTAAACCCGGGACAGGGGCGAGGTGAAGCTTTCTTT. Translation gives CASSLNPGQGRGEAFF.

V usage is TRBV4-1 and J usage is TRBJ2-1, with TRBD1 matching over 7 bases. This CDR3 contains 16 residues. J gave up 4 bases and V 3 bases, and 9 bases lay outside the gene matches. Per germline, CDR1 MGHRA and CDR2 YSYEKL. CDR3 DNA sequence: TGCGCCAGCAGCCAGGAACAGGGGAGAAGGTACAATGAGCAGTTCTTC. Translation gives CASSQEQGRRYNEQFF.

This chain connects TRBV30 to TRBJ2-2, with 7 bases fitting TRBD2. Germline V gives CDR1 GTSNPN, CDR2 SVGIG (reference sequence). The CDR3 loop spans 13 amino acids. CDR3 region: CASRTSTYGELFF. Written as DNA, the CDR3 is TGTGCTTCGCGGACTAGTACGTATGGGGAGCTGTTTTTT.

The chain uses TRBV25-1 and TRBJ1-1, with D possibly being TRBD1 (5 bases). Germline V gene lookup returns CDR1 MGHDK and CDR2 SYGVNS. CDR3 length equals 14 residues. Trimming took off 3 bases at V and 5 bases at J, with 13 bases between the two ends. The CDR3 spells CASSDALPGTEAFF. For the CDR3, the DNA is TGTGCCAGCAGTGACGCCCTTCCAGGGACTGAAGCTTTCTTT. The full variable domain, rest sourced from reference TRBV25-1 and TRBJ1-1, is EADIYQTPRYLVIGTGKKITLECSQTMGHDKMYWYQQDPGMELHLIHYSYGVNSTEKGDLSSESTVSRIRTEHFPLTLESARPSHTSQYLCASSDALPGTEAFFGQGTRLTVV.

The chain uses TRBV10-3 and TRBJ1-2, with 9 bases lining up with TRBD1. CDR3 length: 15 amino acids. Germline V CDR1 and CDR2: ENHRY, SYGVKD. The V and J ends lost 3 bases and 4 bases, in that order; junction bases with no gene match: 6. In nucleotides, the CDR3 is TGTGCCATCAGTGAAGGGGACAGGGATATCTATGGCTACACCTTC. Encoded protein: CAISEGDRDIYGYTF.

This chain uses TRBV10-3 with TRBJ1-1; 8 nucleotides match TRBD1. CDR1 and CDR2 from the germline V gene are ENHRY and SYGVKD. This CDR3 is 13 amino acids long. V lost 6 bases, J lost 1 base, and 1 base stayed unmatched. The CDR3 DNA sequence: TGTGCCATCAGGGGACAGGCGAACACTGAAGCTTTCTTT. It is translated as CAIRGQANTEAFF.

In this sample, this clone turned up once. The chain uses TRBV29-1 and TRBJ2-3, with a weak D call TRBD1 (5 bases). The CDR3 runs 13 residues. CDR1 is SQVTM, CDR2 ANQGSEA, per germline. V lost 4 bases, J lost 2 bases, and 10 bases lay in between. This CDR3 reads CSVGLQDTDTQYF. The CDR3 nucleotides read TGCAGCGTTGGATTACAGGACACAGATACGCAGTATTTT.

The CDR3 DNA is TGTGCCAGCAGCTTACTATTAGCTGACAATGAGCAGTTCTTC. Its translation is CASSLLLADNEQFF. J is TRBJ2-1 and V is TRBV7-9; D is uncertain. This CDR3 has 14 residues. Germline CDR1 is SEHNR and CDR2 is FQNEAQ (reference sequence). V lost 2 bases, J lost 5 bases, and 10 bases lay in between.

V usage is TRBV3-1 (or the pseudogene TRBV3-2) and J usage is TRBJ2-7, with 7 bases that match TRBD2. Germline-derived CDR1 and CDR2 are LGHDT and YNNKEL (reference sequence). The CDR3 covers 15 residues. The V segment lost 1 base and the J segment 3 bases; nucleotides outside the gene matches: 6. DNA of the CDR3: TGTGCCAGCAGCCAAGGGCAGCGGGATTACTACGAGCAGTACTTC. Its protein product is CASSQGQRDYYEQYF.

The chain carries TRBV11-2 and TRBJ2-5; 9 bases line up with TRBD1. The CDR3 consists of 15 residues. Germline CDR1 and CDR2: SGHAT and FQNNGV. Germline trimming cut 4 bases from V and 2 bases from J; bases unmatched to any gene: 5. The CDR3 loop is CASSSGTGSQETQYF. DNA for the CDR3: TGTGCCAGCAGCTCCGGGACAGGGTCACAAGAGACCCAGTACTTC.